What follows describes a single T cell receptor (beta chain). This CDR3 comprises 15 residues. With 0 bases clipped from V and 5 bases from J, the junction kept 4 bases outside the gene matches. The germline CDR1 and CDR2 sequences are SEHNR and FQNEAQ (reference sequence). The data derive from a study of blood T cell repertoires in COVID-19. The overall study: Acute-phase and convalescent COVID-19 samples originated in the United States, Italy and Spain.

Under the authors' procedure: How many nucleated cells were present was estimated from reference gene primer amplification. Sequencing was performed with immunoSEQ multiplex PCR; in TCRdb, only in-frame clones are kept and a portion is missing. D and trimming were read from the DNA, whereas the V and J calls and clone size are those reported in that table. The table has around 260,000 clones, approximately 90% seen once. The source material was peripheral blood. V usage is TRBV7-9 and J usage is TRBJ1-1, with 9 bases matching TRBD1. This TCR came from a woman aged 25 to 39 with COVID-19, enrolled during active disease. This chain's CDR3 is CASSLALDRGTEAFF. CDR3 in DNA: TGTGCCAGCAGCTTAGCGCTAGACAGGGGGACTGAAGCTTTCTTT.